This TCR beta chain was profiled in a study of CXCR3-negative and CXCR3-positive naive CD8 T cells. Those CD8+ T cells considered naive were CD45RO-CCR7+CD27+CD95-. cDNA libraries for TRB were generated by 5' RACE incorporating UMI labels. TCRdb reprocessed the 5' RACE reads, with one entry per CDR3 protein and no DNA. The table lists 90,000 to 95,000 distinct CDR3 sequences. Germline values: CDR1 SGHKS, CDR2 YYEKEE (reference sequence). The CDR3 extends over 13 amino acids. On this clonotype: Its antigen is not known.

Study-level findings and limits: Comparably high diversity was seen in both naive subsets, and much lower diversity in memory CD8+ cells. For naive cells, CXCR3-negative and CXCR3-positive subsets had similar TRBV-TRBJ usage; for memory cells, usage differed. The study found more hydrophobic TRB CDR3s in CXCR3-positive naive cells than in CXCR3-negative naive cells.

The rearrangement links TRBV5-5 to TRBJ1-1. Sequenced: naive CXCR3- CD8+ T cells from blood. The sample's subset: CD45RO-CCR7+CD27+CD95- naive CD8+ T cells lacking CXCR3 (TNR3-). The TCR was taken from a human donor in good health. Some clones in this sample may be carry-over from other donors' samples. The CDR3 region is CASSLWGTDEAFF.